These 20 T cell receptor beta chains were all obtained from the same sample, sequenced in a study of cytomegalovirus exposure and HLA in healthy donors. The study ran its PCR with 60 Vbeta and 13 Jbeta primers. Here immunoSEQ multiplex PCR was the method, and the copy in TCRdb shows in-frame clones only, minus some. The sample yields 100,000 to 120,000 clones, over 60% seen once. The sequenced sample consisted of PBMCs. The origin of the receptors is a woman aged 55-75 years in good health and CMV-seropositive.

This chain joins TRBV10-3 and TRBJ2-5, with D possibly matching TRBD2 (7 bases). The J call may be in error: the DNA end matches TRBJ2-7 better. There are 15 residues in the CDR3. Germline assignment: CDR1 ENHRY and CDR2 SYGVKD. Here the CDR3 DNA reads TGTGCCATCAGTGATTTAGGGGGGGCAAGGGACGAGCAGTACTTC. It translates to CAISDLGGARDEQYF.

This CDR3 reads CASSVAVGRAVEQFF. The CDR3 nucleotides are TGTGCCAGCAGCGTAGCAGTCGGGAGGGCCGTTGAGCAGTTCTTC. V is TRBV9 and J is TRBJ2-1; 8 nucleotides line up with TRBD2. The V and J ends lost 0 bases and 9 bases, in that order; junction bases with no gene match: 8. The CDR3 length is 15 residues. CDR1 is SGDLS, CDR2 YYNGEE, per germline.

The chain uses TRBV6-6 and TRBJ2-3; TRBD2 aligns across 9 bases. V was pared by 4 bases and J by 1 base, with 6 bases of the junction left unmatched. Germline CDR1 and CDR2: MNHNY and SVGAGI (reference sequence). The CDR3 is 16 amino acids. CDR3 DNA sequence: TGTGCCAGCAGTTCTTTAGCGGGAGTGGGCACAGATACGCAGTATTTT. Protein product: CASSSLAGVGTDTQYF.

The chain is built from TRBV7-2 and TRBJ2-1, with D possibly matching TRBD2 (5 bases). Trimming removed 3 bases at V and 7 bases at J, with 10 bases between. CDR3 length: 13 residues. Germline CDR1 SGHTA, CDR2 FQGNSA. The CDR3 loop reads CASSLRTWNEQFF. In DNA form, the CDR3 reads TGTGCCAGCAGCTTGAGGACTTGGAATGAGCAGTTCTTC.

The V and J genes are TRBV4-1 and TRBJ1-1; D gene uncertain. CDR3 length: 16 amino acids. Germline lookup yields CDR1 MGHRA and CDR2 YSYEKL. V was clipped by 2 bases and J by 0 bases, with 13 bases between them. This chain's CDR3 is CASSQISRGMNTEAFF. The DNA for the CDR3 is TGCGCCAGCAGCCAAATATCCCGGGGAATGAACACTGAAGCTTTCTTT.

This chain connects TRBV6-6 to TRBJ1-2, with a possible D match to TRBD1 (6 bases). This CDR3 spans 15 amino acids. CDR1 is MNHNY, CDR2 SVGAGI, per germline (reference sequence). V lost 7 bases and J 0 bases, leaving 15 bases between the germline ends. The CDR3, as DNA: TGTGCCAGCATCCTGCGACAGGACTCTAACTATGGCTACACCTTC. Its protein is CASILRQDSNYGYTF.

The rearrangement uses TRBV4-1 and TRBJ2-3; 8 bases map to TRBD2. The CDR3 contains 16 residues. Germline V CDR1 and CDR2: MGHRA, YSYEKL. V trimming: 4 bases; J trimming: 2 bases; junction bases outside the gene matches: 8. CDR3 residues: CASSRREGFLTDTQYF. The DNA for the CDR3 is TGCGCCAGCAGCCGTCGGGAGGGTTTCCTCACAGATACGCAGTATTTT.

This chain links TRBV5-4 with TRBJ2-5; 7 nucleotides align to TRBD1. The CDR3 covers 14 residues. The ends lost 4 bases at V and 1 base at J; junction bases unmatched: 4. Germline CDR1 is SGHNT and CDR2 is YYREEE (reference sequence). CDR3 protein: CASSNRGRQETQYF. The CDR3 bases are TGTGCCAGCAGCAACAGGGGACGCCAAGAGACCCAGTACTTC.

The chain couples TRBV6-1 to TRBJ2-1; 8 bases are a match to TRBD2. The CDR3 is 15 amino acids. V lost 6 bases and J lost 0; bases outside the gene matches: 4. Germline loops: CDR1 MNHNS, CDR2 SASEGT. CDR3: CASRLAEGSYNEQFF. The CDR3 coding sequence is TGTGCCAGCAGACTAGCGGAGGGCTCCTACAATGAGCAGTTCTTC.

V gene TRBV4-2 combines with J gene TRBJ2-5; TRBD1 matches 8 bases. The V and J ends lost 6 bases and 0 bases, in that order; junction bases with no gene match: 9. The V gene's germline CDR1 is LGHNA and CDR2 YNFKEQ. CDR3 length equals 16 residues. CDR3 in DNA: TGTGCCAGCAGAACCTACGGGGACAGGAACCAAGAGACCCAGTACTTC. Translating it yields CASRTYGDRNQETQYF.

The chain combines TRBV9 with TRBJ2-1; 11 bases agree with TRBD2. Germline CDR1 reads SGDLS; CDR2 reads YYNGEE. The length of the CDR3 is 16 residues. V lost 4 bases to trimming and J lost 6 bases; unmatched junction nucleotides: 9. CDR3 nucleotides: TGTGCCAGCAGCTTTTCCACTAGCGGGAGTTTCAATGAGCAGTTCTTC. This encodes CASSFSTSGSFNEQFF.

The V call is TRBV4-2, the J call TRBJ2-3; D is ambiguous. This CDR3 contains 15 residues. The germline V and J ends were trimmed by 4 bases and 2 bases, with 13 bases remaining between them. CDR1 and CDR2 (germline): LGHNA, YNFKEQ. For the CDR3, the DNA is TGTGCCAGCAGCCTCGCTGATGGCTCCACAGATACGCAGTATTTT. Residues: CASSLADGSTDTQYF.

The chain couples TRBV14 to TRBJ2-2; 10 bases line up with TRBD1. This CDR3 is built from 13 residues. J gave up 5 bases and V 8 bases, and 2 bases lay outside the gene matches. Germline lookup yields CDR1 SGHDN and CDR2 FVKESK. The CDR3 loop reads CASRDRGTGELFF. CDR3 DNA: TGTGCCAGCCGGGACAGGGGAACCGGGGAGCTGTTTTTT.

This clone is a singleton in its sample. Other DNA sequences in the sample encode the same CDR3. V gene TRBV2 combines with J gene TRBJ1-1; TRBD1 matches 11 bases. V was clipped by 4 bases and J by 4 bases; unmatched bases: 8. The CDR3 totals 16 residues. The germline V gene has CDR1 SNHLY and CDR2 FYNNEI. The CDR3 protein is CASSAGQGAGGTEAFF. The CDR3 DNA reads as TGTGCCAGCAGTGCCGGACAGGGGGCTGGGGGCACTGAAGCTTTCTTT. The full variable domain, with the rest looked up from reference TRBV2 and TRBJ1-1, is EPEVTQTPSHQVTQMGQEVILRCVPISNHLYFYWYRQILGQKVEFLVSFYNNEISEKSEIFDDQFSVERPDGSNFTLKIRSTKLEDSAMYFCASSAGQGAGGTEAFFGQGTRLTVV.

A single count supports this clone. The J gene is TRBJ1-6, the V gene TRBV5-1; D is uncertain. Trimming stripped 2 bases from V and 12 bases from J, with 12 bases between. The CDR3 loop spans 13 amino acids. The germline V gene has CDR1 SGHRS and CDR2 YFSETQ. CDR3 region: CASSLYSEKPLHF. Here the CDR3 DNA reads TGCGCCAGCAGCTTATATTCCGAGAAACCCCTCCACTTT.

This clone was recorded once. The rearrangement uses TRBV7-9 and TRBJ1-2; D perhaps matches TRBD1 (5 bases). Germline V gene data show CDR1 as SEHNR and CDR2 as FQNEAQ (reference sequence). V was cut by 3 bases and J by 1 base, with 6 bases left in between. The CDR3 covers 13 residues. The CDR3 here is CASSLTVNYGYTF. CDR3 DNA: TGTGCCAGCAGCTTGACAGTTAACTATGGCTACACCTTC. Filled out from reference TRBV7-9 and TRBJ1-2, the complete variable domain reads DTGVSQNPRHKITKRGQNVTFRCDPISEHNRLYWYRQTLGQGPEFLTYFQNEAQLEKSRLLSDRFSAERPKGSFSTLEIQRTEQGDSAMYLCASSLTVNYGYTFGSGTRLTVV.

The J gene is TRBJ2-5, the V gene TRBV5-1; D remains ambiguous. The J call may be mistaken, given a closer DNA end match to TRBJ2-7. This CDR3 has 14 amino acids. Germline V gene lookup returns CDR1 SGHRS and CDR2 YFSETQ. The chain's CDR3 is CASSLEARDYEQYF. The CDR3 coding sequence is TGCGCCAGCAGCTTGGAGGCTAGAGATTACGAGCAGTACTTC.

The V call is TRBV19, the J call TRBJ1-2; the match to TRBD1 covers 10 bases. V gave up 7 bases and J gave up 4 bases; unmatched junction bases: 12. The CDR3 is made up of 16 amino acids. CDR1 is LNHDA and CDR2 is SQIVND in the germline V gene (reference sequence). The CDR3: CASTPGGTGVGYGYTF. In DNA, the CDR3 is TGTGCCAGTACCCCCGGGGGGACAGGGGTTGGCTATGGCTACACCTTC.

Written as DNA, the CDR3 is TGTGCCAGCAGCGCCTCACAGGGCGATCAGCCCCAGCATTTT. Its protein is CASSASQGDQPQHF. The rearrangement joins TRBV9 to TRBJ1-5; D possibly corresponds to TRBD1 (6 bases). The CDR3 has 14 amino acids. Trimming shortened V by 3 bases and J by 5 bases, and 12 bases separated the two germline ends. The germline CDR1 and CDR2 sequences are SGDLS and YYNGEE.

This clone was detected a few times. This chain links TRBV28 with TRBJ2-1, with a weak D call TRBD1 (7 bases). The CDR3 consists of 15 residues. Deletions cut 5 bases from V and 4 bases from J, with 15 bases between. CDR1 and CDR2 (germline): MDHEN, SYDVKM. CDR3 bases: TGTGCCAGCAGTGGCGCGGGACAGACTTACAATGAGCAGTTCTTC. Its protein product is CASSGAGQTYNEQFF.